A selection of T cell receptor beta chains follows, all from one sample in a study of T cell repertoires in cytomegalovirus infection. TCRdb reprocessed the reads with MiXCR, giving one entry per CDR3 protein. The sample yields 490,000 or so distinct CDR3 sequences, about 11% seen once. The specimen sequenced was PBMCs. The source is a human donor in good health (CMV status not recorded). Some clones in this sample may be carry-over from other donors' samples. Each CDR3 is given with its conserved first and last residue. The order of the fields is clone size, V gene, D gene, J gene, CDR3 protein, CDR3 DNA. D genes are given only for firm matches. Clone size is not always given. Where it is, it says once, few, many or a class for expanded clones.

clone_size: many; v_call: TRBV28; d_call: NA; j_call: TRBJ1-5; cdr3_aa: CASSLWGDQPQHF; cdr3_nt: TGTGCCAGCAGTTTATGGGGGGATCAGCCCCAGCATTTT
clone_size: many; v_call: TRBV7-3; d_call: TRBD1; j_call: TRBJ1-1; cdr3_aa: CASSQGQGFHEAFF; cdr3_nt: TGTGCCAGCAGCCAGGGACAGGGGTTTCATGAAGCTTTCTTT
clone_size: few; v_call: TRBV11-3; d_call: TRBD1; j_call: TRBJ2-7; cdr3_aa: CASVPRAEGASYEQYF; cdr3_nt: TGTGCCAGCGTACCCCGGGCAGAGGGGGCCTCCTACGAGCAGTACTTC
clone_size: few; v_call: TRBV10-3; d_call: TRBD2; j_call: TRBJ2-2; cdr3_aa: CAIRASGPTGELFF; cdr3_nt: TGTGCCATCAGGGCTAGCGGACCCACCGGGGAGCTGTTTTTT
clone_size: once; v_call: TRBV15; d_call: NA; j_call: TRBJ2-1; cdr3_aa: CATRDSFHEQFF; cdr3_nt: TGTGCCACCAGAGACAGTTTCCATGAGCAGTTCTTC
clone_size: many; v_call: TRBV6-1; d_call: NA; j_call: TRBJ2-7; cdr3_aa: CASSEYSVEDEQYF; cdr3_nt: TGTGCCAGCAGTGAATATTCAGTTGAGGACGAGCAGTACTTC
clone_size: few; v_call: TRBV5-5; d_call: TRBD1; j_call: TRBJ2-4; cdr3_aa: CASSFDRGKNIQYF; cdr3_nt: TGTGCCAGCTCCTTCGACAGGGGTAAAAACATTCAGTACTTC
clone_size: many; v_call: TRBV12-3/TRBV12-4; d_call: NA; j_call: TRBJ1-5; cdr3_aa: CASSLDGTRPQHF; cdr3_nt: TGTGCCAGCAGTCTCGACGGTACGAGGCCCCAGCATTTT
clone_size: many; v_call: TRBV20-1; d_call: NA; j_call: TRBJ1-1; cdr3_aa: CSARDNRQGVRAFF; cdr3_nt: TGCAGTGCTAGAGATAATAGGCAGGGAGTAAGAGCTTTCTTT
clone_size: many; v_call: TRBV20-1; d_call: NA; j_call: TRBJ2-2; cdr3_aa: CSASRPQGTNTGELFF; cdr3_nt: TGCAGTGCTAGCCGACCCCAGGGAACGAACACCGGGGAGCTGTTTTTT
clone_size: many; v_call: TRBV29-1; d_call: TRBD1; j_call: TRBJ1-2; cdr3_aa: CSISGTGDGYTF; cdr3_nt: TGCAGCATTTCCGGGACAGGGGATGGCTACACCTTC
clone_size: many; v_call: TRBV9; d_call: TRBD2; j_call: TRBJ2-3; cdr3_aa: CASSPPEGGRASTQYF; cdr3_nt: TGTGCCAGCAGCCCTCCTGAGGGCGGGAGGGCCTCCACGCAGTATTTT
clone_size: many; v_call: TRBV19; d_call: NA; j_call: TRBJ2-7; cdr3_aa: CASSRGSGRTYEQYF; cdr3_nt: TGTGCCAGTAGTAGGGGAAGCGGTCGTACCTACGAGCAGTACTTC
clone_size: many; v_call: TRBV27; d_call: NA; j_call: TRBJ1-2; cdr3_aa: CASSPSSGTVTYGYTF; cdr3_nt: TGTGCCAGCAGTCCCTCCTCCGGGACGGTGACTTATGGCTACACCTTC
clone_size: many; v_call: TRBV23-1; d_call: TRBD1; j_call: TRBJ2-1; cdr3_aa: CASSQSDRGLNEQFF; cdr3_nt: TGCGCCAGCAGTCAATCCGACAGGGGGCTGAATGAGCAGTTCTTC
clone_size: many; v_call: TRBV2; d_call: NA; j_call: TRBJ2-4; cdr3_aa: CASKVDQKRGIQYF; cdr3_nt: TGTGCCAGCAAGGTGGACCAGAAAAGGGGCATTCAGTACTTC
clone_size: many; v_call: TRBV7-2; d_call: NA; j_call: TRBJ2-5; cdr3_aa: CASSLAGPPGTQYF; cdr3_nt: TGTGCCAGCAGCTTAGCAGGGCCCCCCGGGACCCAGTACTTC
clone_size: few; v_call: TRBV20-1; d_call: NA; j_call: TRBJ1-3; cdr3_aa: CSATFGNTIYF; cdr3_nt: TGCAGTGCCACGTTTGGAAACACCATATATTTT
clone_size: few; v_call: TRBV14; d_call: NA; j_call: TRBJ1-4; cdr3_aa: CASSYRARGQNEKLFF; cdr3_nt: TGTGCCAGCAGCTACCGGGCCAGGGGCCAGAATGAAAAACTGTTTTTT
clone_size: many; v_call: TRBV12-3/TRBV12-4; d_call: NA; j_call: TRBJ2-4; cdr3_aa: CASILWGENIQYF; cdr3_nt: TGTGCCAGCATTCTGTGGGGTGAAAACATTCAGTACTTC
clone_size: many; v_call: TRBV3-1; d_call: TRBD2; j_call: TRBJ2-1; cdr3_aa: CASSPFMTGTSGRNEQFF; cdr3_nt: TGTGCCAGCAGCCCTTTCATGACCGGGACTAGCGGGAGAAATGAGCAGTTCTTC
clone_size: many; v_call: TRBV7-2; d_call: TRBD2; j_call: TRBJ2-7; cdr3_aa: CASSFLAGGRGEQYF; cdr3_nt: TGTGCCAGCAGCTTCCTAGCGGGAGGAAGAGGCGAGCAGTACTTC
clone_size: few; v_call: TRBV5-4; d_call: NA; j_call: TRBJ2-4; cdr3_aa: CASSFSLGGENIQYF; cdr3_nt: TGTGCCAGCAGCTTCTCCCTCGGCGGAGAAAACATTCAGTACTTC
clone_size: many; v_call: TRBV27; d_call: TRBD1; j_call: TRBJ1-2; cdr3_aa: CASSLGGAHYGYTF; cdr3_nt: TGTGCCAGCAGTCTAGGGGGCGCGCACTATGGCTACACCTTC
clone_size: many; v_call: TRBV28; d_call: NA; j_call: TRBJ1-1; cdr3_aa: CASNPGGRNTEAFF; cdr3_nt: TGTGCCAGCAACCCGGGCGGAAGGAACACTGAAGCTTTCTTT
clone_size: once; v_call: TRBV28; d_call: NA; j_call: TRBJ1-5; cdr3_aa: CASRPRGPSQPQHF; cdr3_nt: TGTGCCAGCAGACCCCGGGGCCCGAGTCAGCCCCAGCATTTT
clone_size: many; v_call: TRBV5-1; d_call: TRBD2; j_call: TRBJ2-2; cdr3_aa: CASSWKRGNTGELFF; cdr3_nt: TGCGCCAGCAGCTGGAAGCGGGGGAACACCGGGGAGCTGTTTTTT
clone_size: few; v_call: TRBV7-3; d_call: NA; j_call: TRBJ2-5; cdr3_aa: CASSLSGAAWETQYF; cdr3_nt: TGTGCCAGCAGCTTAAGTGGAGCAGCGTGGGAGACCCAGTACTTC
clone_size: NA; v_call: TRBV20-1; d_call: NA; j_call: TRBJ1-1; cdr3_aa: CSAKEGGNTEAFF; cdr3_nt: TGCAGTGCTAAGGAGGGTGGGAACACTGAAGCTTTCTTT
clone_size: many; v_call: TRBV5-1; d_call: NA; j_call: TRBJ2-2; cdr3_aa: CASSLSGGNPSTGELFF; cdr3_nt: TGCGCCAGCAGCTTGTCTGGGGGCAACCCCTCTACCGGGGAGCTGTTTTTT
clone_size: many; v_call: TRBV4-2; d_call: NA; j_call: TRBJ1-2; cdr3_aa: CASSQDLRGSNYGYTF; cdr3_nt: TGTGCCAGCAGCCAAGATCTCCGGGGGAGTAACTATGGCTACACCTTC
clone_size: many; v_call: TRBV24-1; d_call: TRBD2; j_call: TRBJ2-3; cdr3_aa: CATSVAGDTDTQYF; cdr3_nt: TGTGCCACCAGTGTAGCGGGGGACACAGATACGCAGTATTTT
clone_size: many; v_call: TRBV28; d_call: NA; j_call: TRBJ1-2; cdr3_aa: CATGPGHHGYTF; cdr3_nt: TGTGCCACAGGCCCGGGACATCATGGCTACACCTTC
clone_size: many; v_call: TRBV7-7; d_call: TRBD2; j_call: TRBJ2-7; cdr3_aa: CASSTWTSGGGPYEQYF; cdr3_nt: TGTGCCAGCAGCACCTGGACTAGCGGGGGGGGCCCCTACGAGCAGTACTTC
clone_size: many; v_call: TRBV2; d_call: TRBD1; j_call: TRBJ2-5; cdr3_aa: CASSAHRGETQYF; cdr3_nt: TGTGCCAGCAGTGCTCACAGGGGAGAGACCCAGTACTTC
clone_size: many; v_call: TRBV7-2; d_call: NA; j_call: TRBJ2-1; cdr3_aa: CASSSGANEQFF; cdr3_nt: TGTGCCAGCAGCTCGGGGGCGAATGAGCAGTTCTTC
clone_size: few; v_call: TRBV5-1; d_call: TRBD2; j_call: TRBJ2-3; cdr3_aa: CASSSGASGGTTDTQYF; cdr3_nt: TGCGCCAGCAGCTCAGGCGCTAGCGGGGGAACCACAGATACGCAGTATTTT
clone_size: few; v_call: TRBV6-6; d_call: NA; j_call: TRBJ1-1; cdr3_aa: CASLGVEAFF; cdr3_nt: TGTGCCAGCTTGGGTGTTGAAGCTTTCTTT
clone_size: NA; v_call: TRBV18; d_call: NA; j_call: TRBJ1-1; cdr3_aa: CASSLGGTNTEAFF; cdr3_nt: TGTGCCAGCTCCCTGGGAGGGACGAACACTGAAGCTTTCTTT
clone_size: NA; v_call: TRBV5-1; d_call: TRBD1; j_call: TRBJ1-2; cdr3_aa: CASSWGQGEYGYTF; cdr3_nt: TGCGCCAGCAGCTGGGGACAGGGGGAGTATGGCTACACCTTC
clone_size: NA; v_call: TRBV15; d_call: NA; j_call: TRBJ1-2; cdr3_aa: CATSRRSAGDGGYTF; cdr3_nt: TGTGCCACCAGCAGACGGTCCGCCGGGGATGGTGGCTACACCTTC
clone_size: NA; v_call: TRBV6-6; d_call: TRBD2; j_call: TRBJ2-5; cdr3_aa: CASSPRRGTKETQYF; cdr3_nt: TGTGCCAGCAGTCCGCGGCGGGGGACTAAGGAGACCCAGTACTTC
clone_size: many; v_call: TRBV6-2/TRBV6-3; d_call: NA; j_call: TRBJ1-1; cdr3_aa: CASNSDMNTEAFF; cdr3_nt: TGTGCCAGCAACAGCGATATGAACACTGAAGCTTTCTTT
clone_size: NA; v_call: TRBV19; d_call: TRBD2; j_call: TRBJ2-2; cdr3_aa: CASTSTSGDTGELFF; cdr3_nt: TGTGCCAGTACTTCGACTAGCGGGGACACCGGGGAGCTGTTTTTT